This entry concerns a single T cell receptor (beta chain). The sample is drawn from a study of blood T cell repertoires in COVID-19. Whole-study context: COVID-19 samples collected from the United States, Italy and Spain covered acute and convalescent phases. PBMCs, B-cell-depleted T cells, or T cells provided the cDNA or gDNA that made up the material.

Methods used by the authors: Reference gene primers were amplified, and this amplification served to estimate nucleated cell counts. The data were produced by immunoSEQ multiplex PCR, yet TCRdb's version contains in-frame clones alone and is incomplete. D and trimming come from the DNA, and the V and J calls and clone size come from that table. The table has 55,000 to 80,000 clones, 80% to 90% seen once. CDR3 length equals 18 residues. The chain joins TRBV21-1 to TRBJ2-5; the table's D call, TRBD1, was not checked against the DNA. TRBV21-1 counts as a pseudogene. Sequencing used peripheral blood. This receptor was obtained from a man in his fifties with active COVID-19. CDR3 sequence: CASSKDHPSGGIRETQYF. In DNA form, the CDR3 reads TGTGCCAGCAGCAAAGACCACCCGTCAGGGGGGATCAGGGAGACCCAGTACTTC.